One sample yielded the 8 T cell receptor beta chains listed below, sequenced in a study of CD8+ T cells in alopecia areata. RNA, once extracted, was reverse transcribed into cDNA for use as the sequencing template. The protocol was immunoSEQ multiplex PCR, while the TCRdb copy is restricted to in-frame clones and leaves out a portion. Among 140,000 to 150,000 clones listed, roughly 50% were seen once. The starting material was CD4+ T cells sorted from blood, obtained at week 0. The receptors derive from a human donor with alopecia areata.

The V and J genes are TRBV18 and TRBJ2-1, with 13 positions matching TRBD2. Germline loops: CDR1 KGHSH, CDR2 LQKENI. V was clipped by 3 bases and J by 2 bases; unmatched bases: 1. The length of the CDR3 is 16 residues. CDR3 region: CASSPGLAGTYNEQFF. The CDR3 DNA sequence: TGTGCCAGCTCACCGGGACTAGCGGGGACCTACAATGAGCAGTTCTTC.

The chain recombines TRBV14 with TRBJ1-1; D is ambiguous. Trimming took 0 bases from V and 6 from J, leaving 11 bases between them. The CDR3 is 14 residues long. Germline V lookup: CDR1 SGHDN, CDR2 FVKESK. The CDR3 DNA reads as TGTGCCAGCAGCCAAGATCTCTGGGCAGCTGAAGCTTTCTTT. This gives the protein CASSQDLWAAEAFF.

The rearrangement joins TRBV6-5 to TRBJ2-2; D may correspond to TRBD1 or TRBD2 (6 bases each). The CDR3 is made up of 15 amino acids. Per the germline V gene, CDR1 is MNHEY and CDR2 is SVGAGI. V lost 2 bases and J 7 bases, leaving 14 bases between the germline ends. The CDR3 region is CASSYNGGGGGELFF. The DNA for the CDR3 is TGTGCCAGCAGTTACAACGGGGGCGGAGGCGGGGAGCTGTTTTTT.

The rearrangement uses TRBV29-1 and TRBJ2-5, with D tentatively TRBD1 or TRBD2 (5 bases each). The germline gives CDR1 SQVTM, CDR2 ANQGSEA. V lost 1 base and J lost 6, with 15 bases in between. The CDR3 contains 14 residues. The chain's CDR3 is CSVEGWGSPKTQYF. The CDR3 DNA reads as TGCAGCGTTGAAGGCTGGGGGAGTCCGAAGACCCAGTACTTC.

This chain uses TRBV11-2 with TRBJ1-2; no definite D call. This CDR3 region has 13 residues. V shed 3 bases and J shed 2 bases, with 7 bases lying between them. Germline-derived CDR1 and CDR2 are SGHAT and FQNNGV. The DNA for the CDR3 is TGTGCCAGCAGCTTCGGCCAGAACTATGGCTACACCTTC. Translating it yields CASSFGQNYGYTF.

This sequence joins TRBV2 and TRBJ2-7, with no clear D. From germline, CDR1 is SNHLY and CDR2 FYNNEI. This CDR3 spans 15 amino acids. The germline V and J ends were trimmed by 3 bases and 2 bases, with 14 bases remaining between them. Here the CDR3 reads CASSDRSAMAYEQYF. The CDR3 DNA sequence: TGTGCCAGCAGTGATAGGAGTGCGATGGCCTACGAGCAGTACTTC.

The V call is TRBV19, the J call TRBJ2-6; D unresolved. V shed 7 bases and J shed 3 bases, with 7 bases lying between them. This CDR3 is built from 13 residues. Germline CDR1 is LNHDA and CDR2 is SQIVND (reference sequence). The CDR3 spells CASTFIGANVLTF. The CDR3 DNA is TGTGCCAGTACCTTTATTGGGGCCAACGTCCTGACTTTC. The entire variable domain, with the rest obtained from reference TRBV19 and TRBJ2-6, is as follows: DGGITQSPKYLFRKEGQNVTLSCEQNLNHDAMYWYRQDPGQGLRLIYYSQIVNDFQKGDIAEGYSVSREKKESFPLTVTSAQKNPTAFYLCASTFIGANVLTFGAGSRLTVL.

This clone was seen a handful of times. The chain links TRBV7-2 to TRBJ2-3, with D possibly being TRBD2 (6 bases). The V gene lost 0 bases and the J gene lost 9 bases, with 13 bases spanning the gap. The CDR3 has 14 amino acids. Germline V gives CDR1 SGHTA, CDR2 FQGNSA. The CDR3 DNA reads as TGTGCCAGCAGCTTAGCATCGGGGGTCCAAACGCAGTATTTT. Translating gives CASSLASGVQTQYF.